This T cell receptor beta chain was retrieved from a study of blood T cells in healthy people across ages. V dropped 3 bases and J dropped 7; count of bases not matched to a gene: 4. The CDR3 runs 15 residues. CDR1 is MNHEY and CDR2 is SMNVEV in the germline V gene (reference sequence). Alongside a J-beta primer mix, a sample-barcoded 5' primer served in a second PCR lasting roughly 7 to 12 cycles. TCRdb independently ran MiXCR on the 5' RACE reads; one entry per CDR3 protein. The repertoire consists of over 750,000 distinct CDR3 sequences, with roughly 25% occurring once and the leading ten covering more than 7.5%. The sample also formed part of further work on T cells of mothers and their children. That source adds: Biologically related mothers and children overlapped slightly more than unrelated pairs, a non-significant difference.

This receptor was obtained from a boy younger than 18 in good health. Sequencing input: blood. The chain is built from TRBV27 and TRBJ2-1, with 12 bases fitting TRBD2. The chain's CDR3 is CASSLTSGSSNEQFF. The CDR3 DNA follows: TGTGCCAGCAGTTTGACTAGCGGGAGCTCGAATGAGCAGTTCTTC.